These 10 T cell receptor beta chains originate from one sample sequenced in a study of cytomegalovirus exposure and HLA in healthy donors listed by TCRdb under 2017. The library came from the immunoSEQ multiplex PCR assay. Sourced from immuneACCESS, this table was stored by TCRdb with only in-frame sequences that have V and J called. A share of the clones is absent; for the studies checked, an unresolved V gene accounts for under half, and the remainder has no known explanation. Across this sample there are some 69,000 clones, with approximately 96% seen only once. The ten largest clonotypes hold about 2.4% of the sample. Sequencing was performed on PBMCs. The source is a man younger than 35 in good health and CMV-seronegative.

The chain couples TRBV9 to TRBJ1-2; D may be TRBD1 (6 bases). Looked up from germline, CDR1 is SGDLS and CDR2 is YYNGEE. This CDR3 region has 14 residues. Trimming took 0 bases from V and 5 from J, leaving 11 bases between them. The CDR3 protein is CASSVAGGGYGYTF. As DNA, the CDR3 is TGTGCCAGCAGCGTAGCGGGGGGCGGTTATGGCTACACCTTC. The full variable domain, completed using reference TRBV9 and TRBJ1-2, is DSGVTQTPKHLITATGQRVTLRCSPRSGDLSVYWYQQSLDQGLQFLIQYYNGEERAKGNILERFSAQQFPDLHSELNLSSLELGDSALYFCASSVAGGGYGYTFGSGTRLTVV.

The J gene is TRBJ2-5, the V gene TRBV11-3; tentative D call: TRBD2 (5 bases). The length of the CDR3 is 14 residues. Trimming shortened V by 6 bases and J by 2 bases, and 13 bases separated the two germline ends. CDR1 SGHNT and CDR2 YENEEA come from the germline V gene. CDR3 loop: CASRARGSQETQYF. CDR3 bases: TGTGCCAGCAGAGCTAGAGGGTCACAAGAGACCCAGTACTTC.

This sequence joins TRBV19 and TRBJ1-2; TRBD1 is a possible D gene (6 bases). The V end was cut by 5 bases, the J end by 8 bases, with 15 bases between. CDR1 is LNHDA, CDR2 SQIVND, per germline (reference sequence). The CDR3 runs to 13 residues. The CDR3 spells CASSPRQRGGYTF. CDR3 DNA sequence: TGTGCCAGTAGTCCTCGACAGAGGGGGGGCTACACCTTC.

The chain couples TRBV27 to TRBJ1-5; 9 nucleotides align to TRBD1. With 2 bases clipped from V and 5 bases from J, the junction kept 4 bases outside the gene matches. The V gene's germline CDR1 is MNHEY and CDR2 SMNVEV (reference sequence). The CDR3 loop spans 15 amino acids. The CDR3 sequence: CASSLGGQGHQPQHF. The CDR3 nucleotides read TGTGCCAGCAGTTTAGGGGGACAGGGTCATCAGCCCCAGCATTTT.

The chain has TRBV2 and TRBJ2-1; TRBD1 is a possible D gene (5 bases). The germline gives CDR1 SNHLY, CDR2 FYNNEI. CDR3 length equals 14 residues. V lost 2 bases to trimming and J lost 7 bases, with 12 bases between them. The CDR3 nucleotides read TGTGCCAGCAGTGAATGGAAAGGGGTTAATGAGCAGTTCTTC. Translating gives CASSEWKGVNEQFF.

J is TRBJ2-3 and V is TRBV7-2, with TRBD2 as a possible D gene (6 bases). Trimming took 5 bases from V and 2 from J, leaving 14 bases between them. Germline CDR1 and CDR2: SGHTA and FQGNSA. The CDR3 has 15 residues. This CDR3 reads CASSLSGGDTDTQYF. CDR3 DNA sequence: TGTGCCAGCAGCCTGAGCGGAGGGGACACAGATACGCAGTATTTT.

This rearrangement joins TRBV28 to TRBJ2-7; TRBD1 agrees at 9 bases. The length of the CDR3 is 15 residues. CDR1 and CDR2 (germline): MDHEN, SYDVKM. V gave up 5 bases and J gave up 5 bases; unmatched junction bases: 10. CDR3 DNA: TGTGCCAGCAGTCCCCGGGACAGGGCTACCAACGAGCAGTACTTC. This codes for CASSPRDRATNEQYF.

This clone appeared a few times. The CDR3: CASTLGLAGGADTQYF. Here the CDR3 DNA reads TGTGCCAGCACCCTCGGGCTAGCGGGAGGAGCAGATACGCAGTATTTT. The J gene is TRBJ2-3, the V gene TRBV2, with 11 bases lining up with TRBD2. The V gene's germline CDR1 is SNHLY and CDR2 FYNNEI. This CDR3 is 16 amino acids long. Losses at the gene ends were 7 bases for V and 4 bases for J; bases not matched to a gene: 10.

In this sample, this clone turned up once. The J gene is TRBJ1-2, the V gene TRBV29-1, with D possibly matching TRBD1 (6 bases). The CDR3 runs to 14 residues. Trimming took 3 bases from V and 6 from J, leaving 17 bases between them. Germline values: CDR1 SQVTM, CDR2 ANQGSEA. CDR3 sequence (DNA): TGCAGCGTTGATCCCCTTACAGGGTCGGATGGCTACACCTTC. Translating gives CSVDPLTGSDGYTF.

The J gene is TRBJ1-2, the V gene TRBV10-2; 7 bases fit TRBD1. V dropped 5 bases and J dropped 1; count of bases not matched to a gene: 7. CDR1 WSHSY and CDR2 SAAADI come from the germline V gene. The CDR3 spans 15 residues. The CDR3 DNA follows: TGCGCCAGCAGTTACGGGACAGACTATAACTATGGCTACACCTTC. Its protein is CASSYGTDYNYGYTF.